A single sample gave rise to the 27 T cell receptor beta chains below, sequenced in a study of T cells in Graves' hyperthyroidism and ophthalmopathy. From RNA transcripts, TCR beta CDR3 regions were amplified. RT-PCR in the first round (using the HTBI primer set) targeted the TCR CDR3. Each CDR3 protein gets one entry after TCRdb re-called the multiplex PCR reads with MiXCR. The repertoire consists of approximately 480,000 distinct CDR3 sequences, with 20% to 25% occurring once and the leading ten covering about a quarter. The material sequenced was blood. Receptors were obtained from a young man with Graves' hyperthyroidism.

This clonotype was counted at least ten times. V and J are TRBV9 and TRBJ2-5, with TRBD1 identical over 12 bases. Unmatched junction bases numbered 10, after V lost 3 bases and J lost 4 bases. The CDR3 totals 17 residues. Germline lookup yields CDR1 SGDLS and CDR2 YYNGEE. The CDR3 DNA is TGTGCCAGCAGCGCTAAAGGGGACAGGGGGCGAGGAGAGACCCAGTACTTC. This gives the protein CASSAKGDRGRGETQYF.

This clonotype came up once. The chain has TRBV6-2 or TRBV6-3 and TRBJ1-1, with D possibly TRBD1 on 5 matching bases. The V gene lost 0 bases and the J gene lost 4 bases, with 9 bases spanning the gap. Per the germline V gene, CDR1 is MNHEY and CDR2 is SVGEGT. The CDR3 consists of 14 residues. CDR3 sequence (DNA): TGTGCCAGCAGTTACTCAGAGGGGTTCACTGAAGCTTTCTTT. Translating gives CASSYSEGFTEAFF.

This clonotype was seen at least ten times. The genes are TRBV7-8 and TRBJ1-5, with D tentatively TRBD1 (5 bases). Trimming cost V 0 bases and J 0 bases, with 12 bases left between them. Germline V CDR1 and CDR2: SGHVS, FQNEAQ. There are 17 residues in the CDR3. The CDR3 nucleotides read TGTGCCAGCAGCTTAGCATTGGGGAGGGGTAGCAATCAGCCCCAGCATTTT. This translates into CASSLALGRGSNQPQHF.

This clonotype came up many times. This chain joins TRBV7-6 and TRBJ2-7; no definite D call. Germline V gene data show CDR1 as SGHVS and CDR2 as FNYEAQ. Trimming cost V 5 bases and J 6 bases, with 17 bases left between them. CDR3 size: 14 residues. The DNA of the CDR3 is TGTGCCAGCAGCCCAGAGTATTTTCTCGGCGAGCAGTACTTC. It translates to CASSPEYFLGEQYF. Complete variable domain (other parts from reference TRBV7-6 and TRBJ2-7): GAGVSQSPRYKVTKRGQDVALRCDPISGHVSLYWYRQALGQGPEFLTYFNYEAQQDKSGLPNDRFSAERPEGSISTLTIQRTEQRDSAMYRCASSPEYFLGEQYFGPGTRLTVT.

This clonotype has ten or more counts. The rearrangement links TRBV10-3 to TRBJ1-2; D unresolved. V shed 3 bases and J shed 6 bases, with 11 bases lying between them. CDR3 length: 13 amino acids. Germline-derived CDR1 and CDR2 are ENHRY and SYGVKD. The CDR3 loop reads CAISDLGWNGYTF. Here the CDR3 DNA reads TGTGCCATCAGTGACCTGGGATGGAATGGCTACACCTTC.

This clonotype was counted many times. The genes are TRBV6-5 and TRBJ1-2; D unclear. CDR1 and CDR2 (germline): MNHEY, SVGAGI. The CDR3 totals 15 residues. V was pared by 0 bases and J by 0 bases, with 8 bases between. CDR3 loop: CASSYSRMPNYGYTF. The CDR3 DNA reads as TGTGCCAGCAGTTACTCCAGGATGCCTAACTATGGCTACACCTTC.

This clonotype was counted a few times. Here the CDR3 reads CASSALGDSNQPQHF. The DNA of the CDR3 is TGCGCCAGCAGCGCCCTGGGAGATAGCAATCAGCCCCAGCATTTT. The chain has TRBV5-1 and TRBJ1-5; D gene unclear. The CDR3 consists of 15 residues. Trimming shortened V by 4 bases and J by 0 bases, and 11 bases separated the two germline ends. Per the germline V gene, CDR1 is SGHRS and CDR2 is YFSETQ.

The rearrangement links TRBV20-1 to TRBJ2-7, with D perhaps being TRBD1 or TRBD2 (5 bases each). The length of the CDR3 is 16 residues. The V gene lost 3 bases and the J gene lost 0 bases, with 18 bases spanning the gap. Germline CDR1 reads DFQATT; CDR2 reads SNEGSKA (reference sequence). CDR3 sequence: CSARRSGRLSSYEQYF. The CDR3 bases are TGCAGTGCTAGGCGCTCGGGACGCCTTAGCTCCTACGAGCAGTACTTC.

With regard to this clonotype: At one end the junction does not follow the germline gene, possibly because of a read error. V and J are TRBV20-1 and TRBJ1-2, with D hard to call. There are 11 residues in the CDR3. From germline, CDR1 is DFQATT and CDR2 SNEGSKA (reference sequence). The CDR3 DNA reads as TGCAGTGCTGTTTTTAACTATGACTACACCTTC. The encoded protein is CSAVFNYDYTF.

This clonotype was observed a few times. V gene TRBV6-5 combines with J gene TRBJ1-2; tentative D call: TRBD1 (5 bases). CDR3 length equals 15 residues. From germline, CDR1 is MNHEY and CDR2 SVGAGI. V lost 3 bases and J 2 bases, leaving 13 bases between the germline ends. The CDR3 reads CASSYRGRQNYGYTF. CDR3 nucleotides: TGTGCCAGCAGTTATAGGGGCAGGCAAAACTATGGCTACACCTTC.

This rearrangement joins TRBV5-1 to TRBJ2-7; the D gene is possibly TRBD2 (6 bases). Germline assignment: CDR1 SGHRS and CDR2 YFSETQ. CDR3 length: 15 amino acids. V gave up 4 bases and J gave up 2 bases, with 16 bases separating them. The CDR3 DNA sequence: TGCGCCAGCAGCCAGTTGGGGACGGGGGCCTACGAGCAGTACTTC. Translating it yields CASSQLGTGAYEQYF.

This clonotype has a count of ten or more. The gene calls are TRBV18 and TRBJ2-7, with D tentatively TRBD2 (5 bases). Trimming took off 2 bases at V and 6 bases at J, with 11 bases between the two ends. This CDR3 region has 13 residues. Looked up from germline, CDR1 is KGHSH and CDR2 is LQKENI. The CDR3: CASSPYEGFEQYF. In nucleotides, the CDR3 is TGTGCCAGCTCACCATATGAGGGTTTCGAGCAGTACTTC. Drawing the rest from reference TRBV18 and TRBJ2-7, the complete variable domain is NAGVMQNPRHLVRRRGQEARLRCSPMKGHSHVYWYRQLPEEGLKFMVYLQKENIIDESGMPKERFSAEFPKEGPSILRIQQVVRGDSAAYFCASSPYEGFEQYFGPGTRLTVT.

Concerning this clonotype itself: The junction and the germline gene differ at one end; a read error may be behind it. The CDR3 loop is CACSGTANQPQHF. Here the CDR3 DNA reads TGTGCCTGCAGTGGGACAGCGAATCAGCCCCAGCATTTT. The J gene is TRBJ1-5, the V gene TRBV12-3 or TRBV12-4; 7 bases line up with TRBD1. This CDR3 contains 13 residues.

V gene TRBV6-1 combines with J gene TRBJ2-7; 8 bases are shared with TRBD1. There are 16 residues in the CDR3. The germline V gene has CDR1 MNHNS and CDR2 SASEGT. V shed 7 bases and J 5 bases; nucleotides not matched to a gene: 16. The CDR3 nucleotides read TGTGCCAGCATCTCACCCCCGGGGACAGGATTCGACGAGCAGTACTTC. Residues: CASISPPGTGFDEQYF.

This clonotype was seen ten or more times. The chain uses TRBV11-3 and TRBJ1-1; weak D call: TRBD1 (5 bases). V shed 4 bases and J shed 0 bases, with 15 bases lying between them. Germline CDR1 and CDR2: SGHNT and YENEEA. This CDR3 is built from 16 residues. DNA for the CDR3: TGTGCCAGCAGCTCCTCGACAGCCCGGGTGAACACTGAAGCTTTCTTT. Translation: CASSSSTARVNTEAFF.

This clonotype was counted many times. This rearrangement joins TRBV19 to TRBJ2-7; TRBD1 matches 7 bases. V gave up 4 bases and J gave up 3 bases; unmatched junction bases: 12. This CDR3 spans 16 amino acids. Germline CDR1 reads LNHDA; CDR2 reads SQIVND (reference sequence). The CDR3 region is CASSSTGQVPFYEQYF. CDR3 DNA: TGTGCCAGTAGTAGCACCGGACAGGTACCCTTCTACGAGCAGTACTTC.

This chain links TRBV6-2 or TRBV6-3 with TRBJ1-5, with D perhaps matching TRBD1 (5 bases). V lost 4 bases and J 2 bases, leaving 12 bases between the germline ends. The germline gives CDR1 MNHEY, CDR2 SVGEGT. The CDR3 has 15 residues. The CDR3 spells CASSWGGSGNQPQHF. In DNA, the CDR3 is TGTGCCAGCAGTTGGGGGGGATCCGGCAATCAGCCCCAGCATTTT.

This clonotype was observed a handful of times. The chain has TRBV6-1 and TRBJ1-1; 12 nucleotides align to TRBD1. With 6 bases clipped from V and 10 bases from J, the junction kept 12 bases outside the gene matches. CDR1 MNHNS and CDR2 SASEGT come from the germline V gene. This CDR3 has 15 amino acids. The CDR3 reads CASSHRVRDRGPAFF. The CDR3 region has the DNA TGTGCCAGCAGCCACAGAGTCCGGGACAGGGGGCCAGCTTTCTTT.

This clonotype showed up many times. The V and J genes are TRBV2 and TRBJ2-7; TRBD2 might be the D (6 bases). Per the germline V gene, CDR1 is SNHLY and CDR2 is FYNNEI. The V and J ends lost 5 bases and 1 base respectively, with 9 bases between them. The CDR3 is made up of 13 amino acids. The CDR3 region has the DNA TGTGCCAGCAGTTGGAGGGAATCCTACGAGCAGTACTTC. It codes for CASSWRESYEQYF.

This clonotype came up many times. V gene TRBV12-5 combines with J gene TRBJ1-1; unclear D gene. The length of the CDR3 is 14 residues. Germline V lookup: CDR1 LGHNT, CDR2 FRNRAP. Trimming removed 1 base at V and 1 base at J, with 7 bases between. The CDR3 sequence is CASGLDLPNTEAFF. The CDR3 nucleotides are TGTGCTAGTGGTTTGGACCTCCCGAACACTGAAGCTTTCTTT.

This clonotype was observed many times. The chain has TRBV6-1 and TRBJ1-1, with a possible D match to TRBD1 (6 bases). Germline assignment: CDR1 MNHNS and CDR2 SASEGT. The CDR3 spans 14 residues. The V end lost 2 bases, the J end lost 1 base, and 8 bases lay between the germline ends. CDR3 protein: CASSEQGPNTEAFF. CDR3 nucleotides: TGTGCCAGCAGTGAACAGGGGCCGAACACTGAAGCTTTCTTT.

This clonotype appeared many times. The rearrangement uses TRBV28 and TRBJ1-5; TRBD1 is a possible D gene (6 bases). The CDR3 totals 13 residues. Germline V lookup: CDR1 MDHEN, CDR2 SYDVKM. V shed 5 bases and J shed 6 bases, with 11 bases lying between them. In DNA, the CDR3 is TGTGCCAGCAGTGGGGGGGGCGTTCAGCCCCAGCATTTT. Its protein product is CASSGGGVQPQHF. Drawing the rest from reference TRBV28 and TRBJ1-5, the complete variable domain is DVKVTQSSRYLVKRTGEKVFLECVQDMDHENMFWYRQDPGLGLRLIYFSYDVKMKEKGDIPEGYSVSREKKERFSLILESASTNQTSMYLCASSGGGVQPQHFGDGTRLSIL.

The chain recombines TRBV5-1 with TRBJ1-1; possibly TRBD1 for D (5 bases). Trimming left V 4 bases short and J 4 bases short, with 14 bases between. Germline V gene lookup returns CDR1 SGHRS and CDR2 YFSETQ. This CDR3 contains 14 residues. The CDR3 loop reads CASSAGTVGTEAFF. The CDR3 region has the DNA TGCGCCAGCAGCGCCGGGACTGTGGGCACTGAAGCTTTCTTT. Supplemented by reference TRBV5-1 and TRBJ1-1, the full variable domain reads KAGVTQTPRYLIKTRGQQVTLSCSPISGHRSVSWYQQTPGQGLQFLFEYFSETQRNKGNFPGRFSGRQFSNSRSEMNVSTLELGDSALYLCASSAGTVGTEAFFGQGTRLTVV.

The chain joins TRBV30 to TRBJ2-7; D remains unclear. Trimming took 1 base from V and 6 from J, leaving 10 bases between them. CDR1 is GTSNPN and CDR2 is SVGIG in the germline V gene (reference sequence). This CDR3 spans 12 amino acids. The CDR3 region is CAWSATLSEQYF. The CDR3 DNA is TGTGCCTGGAGTGCCACCCTATCCGAGCAGTACTTC.

This clonotype was picked up many times. The chain has TRBV11-3 and TRBJ1-1; D is unclear. The V end was cut by 8 bases, the J end by 6 bases, with 16 bases between. The germline gives CDR1 SGHNT, CDR2 YENEEA. CDR3 length: 13 residues. This CDR3 is CASRSLADPEAFF. In nucleotides, the CDR3 is TGTGCCAGCCGTTCGTTAGCGGATCCTGAAGCTTTCTTT.

The rearrangement joins TRBV6-1 to TRBJ2-5; tentatively, D is TRBD2 (5 bases). V lost 6 bases to trimming and J lost 5 bases, with 13 bases between them. CDR1 is MNHNS and CDR2 is SASEGT in the germline V gene. The CDR3 consists of 13 residues. CDR3 loop: CASRRAPWETQYF. In DNA, the CDR3 is TGTGCCAGCAGGAGGGCCCCTTGGGAGACCCAGTACTTC.

This clonotype was recorded at least ten times. The chain combines TRBV28 with TRBJ2-5; 11 nucleotides match TRBD2. Germline V gene sequence: CDR1 MDHEN, CDR2 SYDVKM. The CDR3 runs 15 residues. The ends lost 4 bases at V and 2 bases at J; junction bases unmatched: 3. CDR3 in DNA: TGTGCCAGCAGTTCCCTAGCGGGGGGTCAAGAGACCCAGTACTTC. Translation: CASSSLAGGQETQYF.